Reported below is one T cell receptor (beta chain). Its antigen is as yet unknown. The sample is drawn from a study of cytomegalovirus exposure and HLA in healthy donors. In the study overall: The Caucasian-associated ancestry cluster held roughly 80% of 300 to 500 genotyped donors.

The primer mix had 60 Vbeta and 13 Jbeta primers. Some clones are missing from TCRdb's copy, which holds only in-frame ones; the method was immunoSEQ multiplex PCR. The sample consists of 120,000 or so clones, more than 75% of them appearing once. Findings of the study overall: Researchers reported in a later analysis that a missense DCLRE1C variant was tied to TCR beta V- and J-gene trimming.

The CDR3 contains 15 residues. V lost 2 bases and J lost 7; bases outside the gene matches: 4. Germline V gives CDR1 MNHNY, CDR2 SVGAGI (reference sequence). The chain carries TRBV6-6 and TRBJ1-6; TRBD1 agrees at 8 bases. Sequencing input: PBMCs. This sequence originates from a man between 18 and 35 years old in good health and CMV-seronegative. The CDR3 region has the DNA TGTGCCAGCAGTTACGACGGACAGGGCAATTCACCCCTCCACTTT. Residues: CASSYDGQGNSPLHF.